One sample yielded the 20 T cell receptor beta chains listed below, sequenced in a study of blood T cell repertoires in COVID-19. Measured with immunoSEQ multiplex PCR; TCRdb has only the in-frame clones, and not every one. The repertoire has about 62,000 clones, over 75% of them found once; the top ten carry roughly 18%. What was sequenced was peripheral blood. The source of these receptors is a woman in her fifties or sixties with COVID-19, enrolled during active disease.

The CDR3 sequence: CATGGSNTEAFF. In DNA, the CDR3 is TGTGCCACCGGAGGATCGAACACTGAAGCTTTCTTT. V and J are TRBV24-1 and TRBJ1-1; D uncertain. This CDR3 is 12 amino acids long. V was trimmed by 9 bases and J by 1 base, leaving 8 bases between them. CDR1 is KGHDR, CDR2 SFDVKD, per germline.

This clone has only one observation. This chain joins TRBV9 and TRBJ1-2; D is unresolved. Trimming took 3 bases from V and 2 from J, leaving 11 bases between them. Germline V lookup: CDR1 SGDLS, CDR2 YYNGEE. The CDR3 consists of 14 residues. CDR3 amino acids: CASSGTVLNYGYTF. CDR3 DNA: TGTGCCAGCAGCGGGACTGTCTTAAACTATGGCTACACCTTC. Full variable domain (rest looked up from reference TRBV9 and TRBJ1-2): DSGVTQTPKHLITATGQRVTLRCSPRSGDLSVYWYQQSLDQGLQFLIQYYNGEERAKGNILERFSAQQFPDLHSELNLSSLELGDSALYFCASSGTVLNYGYTFGSGTRLTVV.

The chain combines TRBV4-2 with TRBJ2-4, with 8 bases that match TRBD1. The CDR3 length is 16 residues. In germline, CDR1 is LGHNA, CDR2 YNFKEQ. The J segment lost 0 bases and the V segment lost 8 bases, leaving 9 bases of the junction unmatched. In nucleotides, the CDR3 is TGTGCCAGCTCGCCAGGGGGCCAGGTAGCCAAAAACATTCAGTACTTC. Protein sequence: CASSPGGQVAKNIQYF.

J is TRBJ1-4 and V is TRBV7-6; 9 bases are shared with TRBD1. Germline trimming cut 5 bases from V and 8 bases from J; bases unmatched to any gene: 6. Germline V gene lookup returns CDR1 SGHVS and CDR2 FNYEAQ. The CDR3 length is 14 residues. CDR3 amino acids: CASSAGQGFEKLFF. In nucleotides, the CDR3 is TGTGCCAGCAGCGCGGGACAGGGTTTCGAAAAACTGTTTTTT. The entire variable domain, with the rest obtained from reference TRBV7-6 and TRBJ1-4, is as follows: GAGVSQSPRYKVTKRGQDVALRCDPISGHVSLYWYRQALGQGPEFLTYFNYEAQQDKSGLPNDRFSAERPEGSISTLTIQRTEQRDSAMYRCASSAGQGFEKLFFGSGTQLSVL.

V usage is TRBV5-5 and J usage is TRBJ1-5; 11 nucleotides line up with TRBD1. Germline V gene data show CDR1 as SGHKS and CDR2 as YYEKEE (reference sequence). The CDR3 has 15 amino acids. V was clipped by 0 bases and J by 7 bases; unmatched bases: 3. The CDR3 DNA reads as TGTGCCAGCAGCTTGGGGACAGGGGGCTTCCAGCCCCAGCATTTT. Amino acid sequence: CASSLGTGGFQPQHF.

The chain couples TRBV5-1 to TRBJ1-4, with unresolved D. CDR3 length equals 14 residues. V lost 5 bases and J lost 0, with 8 bases in between. Germline loops: CDR1 SGHRS, CDR2 YFSETQ. CDR3 region: CASRRAATNEKLFF. The DNA for the CDR3 is TGCGCCAGCAGGCGAGCCGCAACTAATGAAAAACTGTTTTTT.

As regards this clone: Other DNA sequences from this sample encode an identical CDR3 as well. The J gene is TRBJ2-1, the V gene TRBV9; TRBD2 matches at 9 bases. CDR3 size: 15 residues. V trimming: 0 bases; J trimming: 5 bases; junction bases outside the gene matches: 3. Germline-derived CDR1 and CDR2 are SGDLS and YYNGEE. CDR3 in DNA: TGTGCCAGCAGCGTAGAACTAGCGGGTCACAATGAGCAGTTCTTC. It specifies CASSVELAGHNEQFF.

The count of this clone is one. The genes are TRBV7-8 and TRBJ1-5; 12 positions agree with TRBD1. Germline trimming cut 5 bases from V and 1 base from J; bases unmatched to any gene: 6. From germline, CDR1 is SGHVS and CDR2 FQNEAQ. The CDR3 spans 17 residues. The CDR3 loop reads CASSQGTGGTSNQPQHF. DNA of the CDR3: TGTGCCAGCAGCCAGGGGACAGGGGGCACGAGCAATCAGCCCCAGCATTTT.

The chain uses TRBV7-2 and TRBJ2-7, with 8 bases lining up with TRBD1. V trimming: 5 bases; J trimming: 5 bases; junction bases outside the gene matches: 8. This CDR3 is built from 14 residues. Germline-derived CDR1 and CDR2 are SGHTA and FQGNSA. This chain's CDR3 is CASSAGTGLDEQYF. CDR3 in DNA: TGTGCCAGCAGCGCCGGGACAGGCCTGGACGAGCAGTACTTC.

This clone was counted once. The chain carries TRBV4-2 and TRBJ2-5; 12 nucleotides line up with TRBD2. The CDR3 covers 15 residues. Per the germline V gene, CDR1 is LGHNA and CDR2 is YNFKEQ. With V trimmed by 5 bases and J by 5 bases, 6 bases remained unmatched. CDR3 amino acids: CASSSLAGGRETQYF. The CDR3 coding sequence is TGTGCCAGCAGCAGTCTAGCGGGAGGGCGCGAGACCCAGTACTTC.

The CDR3 DNA reads TGTGCCAGCTCACCCCCCCTAGCGACCACCTACAATGAGCAGTTCTTC. It yields the protein CASSPPLATTYNEQFF. V gene TRBV18 combines with J gene TRBJ2-1; D perhaps matches TRBD2 (6 bases). Germline assignment: CDR1 KGHSH and CDR2 LQKENI. The CDR3 is 16 residues long. V lost 3 bases and J 2 bases, leaving 14 bases between the germline ends.

The CDR3, as DNA: TGTGCCAGCAGTTTACTAGCGGGGAAAGCCAAAAACATTCAGTACTTC. Translating gives CASSLLAGKAKNIQYF. The rearrangement links TRBV6-5 to TRBJ2-4, with TRBD2 matching 10 bases. V shed 4 bases, J shed 0 bases, and the junction held 3 bases outside the gene matches. From germline, CDR1 is MNHEY and CDR2 SVGAGI. The length of the CDR3 is 16 residues.

This rearrangement joins TRBV7-8 to TRBJ2-7, with D unclear. Germline V gene sequence: CDR1 SGHVS, CDR2 FQNEAQ. This CDR3 is 14 amino acids long. Trimming took off 1 base at V and 0 bases at J, with 7 bases between the two ends. The CDR3 DNA reads TGTGCCAGCAGCTTAGTTACGAGCTCCTACGAGCAGTACTTC. This translates into CASSLVTSSYEQYF.

V usage is TRBV21-1 and J usage is TRBJ1-1; the tabulated D call, TRBD1, remains unverified against the DNA. TRBV21-1 is tagged as a pseudogene. This CDR3 contains 15 residues. The CDR3 DNA sequence: TGTGCCAGCGGTGGCGACAGGGGGCCGAACACTGAAGCTTTCTTT. It specifies CASGGDRGPNTEAFF.

This sequence joins TRBV6-5 and TRBJ2-1; 11 bases line up with TRBD2. This CDR3 is built from 15 residues. Germline-derived CDR1 and CDR2 are MNHEY and SVGAGI. V lost 5 bases and J lost 5; bases outside the gene matches: 5. In DNA form, the CDR3 reads TGTGCCAGCAGTCCTAGCGGGAGGAGGAACAATGAGCAGTTCTTC. This translates into CASSPSGRRNNEQFF.

The chain employs TRBV5-6 and TRBJ2-1; TRBD1 agrees at 11 bases. Per germline, CDR1 SGHDT and CDR2 YYEEEE. With 2 bases clipped from V and 9 bases from J, the junction kept 7 bases outside the gene matches. The CDR3 spans 15 residues. DNA for the CDR3: TGTGCCAGCAGCTTTACCGGGACAGGGGGTGGTGAGCAGTTCTTC. As protein: CASSFTGTGGGEQFF. The full variable domain, with the rest looked up from reference TRBV5-6 and TRBJ2-1, is DAGVTQSPTHLIKTRGQQVTLRCSPKSGHDTVSWYQQALGQGPQFIFQYYEEEERQRGNFPDRFSGHQFPNYSSELNVNALLLGDSALYLCASSFTGTGGGEQFFGPGTRLTVL.

The chain is built from TRBV27 and TRBJ2-7; 9 bases align to TRBD2. V trimming: 3 bases; J trimming: 7 bases; junction bases outside the gene matches: 4. The CDR3 runs to 13 residues. Germline V gene lookup returns CDR1 MNHEY and CDR2 SMNVEV (reference sequence). CDR3 sequence: CASSLAGGGEQYF. The CDR3 DNA reads TGTGCCAGCAGTTTGGCGGGAGGGGGAGAGCAGTACTTC.

The chain couples TRBV7-9 to TRBJ1-2; TRBD1 matches 9 bases. CDR1 and CDR2 (germline): SEHNR, FQNEAQ (reference sequence). The CDR3 has 15 residues. The junction had 9 bases not matched to a gene; V was cut back by 5 bases and J by 5 bases. The CDR3 DNA follows: TGTGCCAGCAGCACAGGACAGGGGCTACATTATGGCTACACCTTC. This codes for CASSTGQGLHYGYTF.

The chain combines TRBV9 with TRBJ2-7; no firm D call. This CDR3 is built from 13 residues. V lost 3 bases to trimming and J lost 1 base, with 8 bases between them. Germline-derived CDR1 and CDR2 are SGDLS and YYNGEE. CDR3 nucleotide sequence: TGTGCCAGCAGCGCCTCAGGTTCCTACGAGCAGTACTTC. It specifies CASSASGSYEQYF.

The chain has TRBV30 and TRBJ1-1; 12 nucleotides align to TRBD1. Unmatched junction bases numbered 4, after V lost 0 bases and J lost 5 bases. The CDR3 totals 15 residues. The germline V gene encodes CDR1 GTSNPN and CDR2 SVGIG (reference sequence). DNA of the CDR3: TGTGCCTGGAGTGTAGGGGGACAGGGGGCTACTGAAGCTTTCTTT. Its translation: CAWSVGGQGATEAFF.